The following is a T cell receptor beta chain sequence with its context. The CDR3 is 16 amino acids. V was clipped by 3 bases and J by 4 bases; unmatched bases: 8. The V gene's germline CDR1 is MDHEN and CDR2 SYDVKM. When the RNA was reverse transcribed, random hexamers were used with an input of 0.5 to 1 ug. TCRdb re-called the immunoSEQ multiplex PCR reads through MiXCR, storing one row per CDR3 protein. The profile covers about 130,000 distinct CDR3 sequences, with 90% to 95% appearing a single time and roughly 0.11% taken by the ten largest. This record belongs to a study of CD8 T cells in Susac syndrome.

Material for sequencing was CD4+ T cells from PBMCs. The clonotype comes from a human donor in good health. The chain combines TRBV28 with TRBJ2-5, with TRBD2 matching over 10 bases. CDR3 DNA sequence: TGTGCCAGCAGTTTCCCGCTAGCGGGAGTGAGAGAGACCCAGTACTTC. Amino acid sequence: CASSFPLAGVRETQYF.